This TCR beta chain is from a study of response to subunit inactivated influenza vaccine listed by TCRdb under 2018. About the study as a whole: Deep quantitative T cell receptor repertoire profiling was used in the study to track responses to a trivalent subunit inactivated influenza vaccine. General conclusions and limits of the study: According to the authors, only a limited number of new T cells may be recruited by each seasonal influenza vaccination.

Points on this clonotype: Its antigen is not yet known. Base-call qualities are not available, and no considerably larger clone is one nucleotide away.

CDR1 and CDR2 (ENHRY, SYGVKD) derive from the germline V gene. Measured from the cysteine to the phenylalanine, the CDR3 is 15 residues long. This entry keeps only the CDR3 DNA: 45 bases, framed from base 1. V ends up 6 bases short and J 3 bases short, with an unmatched junction base count of 0. The method was RT-PCR. Sequencing instrument: Illumina HiSeq 2500. TCRdb reworked the public reads: Q25 trimming with fastp, MiXCR clone assembly, productive beta chains retained. CDR3 protein duplicates are merged, each entry listing the most common genes and DNA. This sample holds under 950,000 distinct CDR3 sequences; 21% were observed only once. The biggest ten clones account for about a tenth of the sample.

In this chain, TRBV10-3 is recombined with TRBJ2-2; 14 bases in the middle match TRBD2. The receptor comes from a man between 45 and 60 years old who received an inactivated influenza vaccine. Donor details come from another sample of the same person, matched by shared clones. Material: PBMCs from blood, obtained less than 6 days after vaccination. The DNA sequence is as follows: TGTGCCATCAGGGGACTAGCGGGAGACACCGGGGAGCTGTTTTTT. Translated, this gives CAIRGLAGDTGELFF.